This T cell receptor beta chain was identified during a study of cytomegalovirus exposure and HLA in healthy donors. Worth noting for this clone: Antigen: not known.

PCR involved 60 Vbeta and 13 Jbeta primers. Clones were read by immunoSEQ multiplex PCR, and TCRdb kept only the in-frame ones, dropping some. The data hold 150,000 to 200,000 clones, with 79% observed a single time. Study results and caveats: When analyzed later, a missense DCLRE1C variant was found to be linked to TCR beta V- and J-gene trimming. The authors listed around 150 TCR beta chains as cytomegalovirus-associated. DRB1 had the most TCR associations and HLA-C the fewest, a later analysis found, with rates varying by HLA locus. Researchers reportedly found TCR beta sequences accurately predicted most subjects' HLA-A and HLA-B alleles.

The clonotype comes from a woman in her 50s in good health and CMV-seronegative. The sample was PBMCs.

CDR3 coding DNA: TGTGCCAGCAGCTCGGGACAGGGGGCGCACGGGGCCAACGTCCTGACTTTC. It codes for CASSSGQGAHGANVLTF. The chain couples TRBV11-3 to TRBJ2-6; 12 bases are a match to TRBD1. The CDR3 has 17 amino acids. Trimming at V came to 4 bases and at J to 4 bases, leaving 5 bases not matched to a gene. Germline loops: CDR1 SGHNT, CDR2 YENEEA. The full variable domain, with the rest looked up from reference TRBV11-3 and TRBJ2-6, is EAGVVQSPRYKIIEKKQPVAFWCNPISGHNTLYWYLQNLGQGPELLIRYENEEAVDDSQLPKDRFSAERLKGVDSTLKIQPAELGDSAVYLCASSSGQGAHGANVLTFGAGSRLTVL.